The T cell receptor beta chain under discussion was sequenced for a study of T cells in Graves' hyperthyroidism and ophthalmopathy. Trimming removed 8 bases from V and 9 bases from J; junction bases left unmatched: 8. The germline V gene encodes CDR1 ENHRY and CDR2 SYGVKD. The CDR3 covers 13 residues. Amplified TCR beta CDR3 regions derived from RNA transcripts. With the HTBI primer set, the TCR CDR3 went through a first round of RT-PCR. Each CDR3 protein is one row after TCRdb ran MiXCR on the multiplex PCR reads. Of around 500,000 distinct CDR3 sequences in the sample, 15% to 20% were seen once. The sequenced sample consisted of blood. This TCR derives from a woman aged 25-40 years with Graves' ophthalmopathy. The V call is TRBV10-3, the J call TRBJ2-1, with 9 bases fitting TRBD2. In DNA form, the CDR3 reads TGTGCCATCGGCCAGCGGGAGGATTCTGAGCAGTTCTTC. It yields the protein CAIGQREDSEQFF.